This T cell receptor (beta chain) was identified during a study of blood T cells in healthy people across ages. Trimming took off 4 bases at V and 2 bases at J, with 13 bases between the two ends. CDR3 length: 14 residues. The germline V gene encodes CDR1 SQVTM and CDR2 ANQGSEA. Next came a second PCR, run for about 6 to 12 cycles, which used a sample-barcoded 5' primer along with a J-beta primer mix. Researchers report that a template-switch adaptor with 12 random nucleotides tagged each cDNA molecule. TCRdb itself ran the 5' RACE reads through MiXCR, one entry per CDR3 protein. Of some 1.1 million distinct CDR3 sequences listed, more than 30% were seen once; the top ten hold 13%.

What was sequenced was blood. This sequence originates from a man aged 18 to 29 in good health. The V gene is TRBV29-1, the J gene TRBJ2-3; D uncertain. The CDR3 sequence: CSVGAQPITDTQYF. The CDR3 DNA reads TGCAGCGTTGGGGCTCAACCAATCACAGATACGCAGTATTTT.